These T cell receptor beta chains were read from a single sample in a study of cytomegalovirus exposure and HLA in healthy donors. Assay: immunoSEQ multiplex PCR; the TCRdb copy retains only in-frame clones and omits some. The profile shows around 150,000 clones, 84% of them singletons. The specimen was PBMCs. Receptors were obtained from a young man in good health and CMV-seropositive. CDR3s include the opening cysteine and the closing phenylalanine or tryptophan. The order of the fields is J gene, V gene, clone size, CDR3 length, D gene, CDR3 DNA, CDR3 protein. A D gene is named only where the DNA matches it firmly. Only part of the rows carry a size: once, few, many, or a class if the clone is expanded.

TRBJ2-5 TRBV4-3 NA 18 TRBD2 TGCGCCAGCAGCCAAGATGGACTAGCGGGGGGAGACCAAGAGACCCAGTACTTC CASSQDGLAGGDQETQYF
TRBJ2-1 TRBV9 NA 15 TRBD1 TGTGCCAGCAGCGCCGGGACAGACACCTACAATGAGCAGTTCTTC CASSAGTDTYNEQFF
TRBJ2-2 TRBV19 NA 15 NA TGTGCCAGTAGCCCTAGGGGCGCGGTTACAGGGGAGCTGTTTTTT CASSPRGAVTGELFF
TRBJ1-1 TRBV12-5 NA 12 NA TGTGCTAGTGGCAGGGAAGGCACTGAAGCTTTCTTT CASGREGTEAFF
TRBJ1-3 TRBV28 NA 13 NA TGTGCCAGCAGTTACACAGCGGCAAACACCATATATTTT CASSYTAANTIYF
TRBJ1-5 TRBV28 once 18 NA TGTGCCAGCAGTTTCAGACCGCGGAGGGCCTTTAGCAATCAGCCCCAGCATTTT CASSFRPRRAFSNQPQHF
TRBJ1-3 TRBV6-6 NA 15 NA TGTGCCTGCTCCTTAGGACAGTCAACTGGAAACACCATATATTTT CACSLGQSTGNTIYF
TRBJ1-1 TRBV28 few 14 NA TGTGCCAGCAGTCCTTGGACAGTGAACACTGAAGCTTTCTTT CASSPWTVNTEAFF
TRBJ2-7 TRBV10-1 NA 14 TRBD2 TGCGCCAGCAGCGGGACTAGCGGACCCTACGAGCAGTACTTC CASSGTSGPYEQYF
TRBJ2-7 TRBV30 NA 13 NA TGTGCCTGGAGTCTAGGGGATCGTTACGAGCAGTACTTC CAWSLGDRYEQYF
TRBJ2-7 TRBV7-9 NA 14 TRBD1 TGTGCCAGCAGCTCCGGGACAGGGGGGGAAGAGCAGTACTTC CASSSGTGGEEQYF
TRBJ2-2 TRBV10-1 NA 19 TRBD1 TGCGCCAGCAGTAACCGGGACAGGGGGCCGCCGGAGGACACCGGGGAGCTGTTTTTT CASSNRDRGPPEDTGELFF
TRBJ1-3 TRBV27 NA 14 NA TGTGCCAGCAGGCCGACAGGACCGGGAAACACCATATATTTT CASRPTGPGNTIYF
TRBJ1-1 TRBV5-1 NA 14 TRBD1 TGCGCCAGCAGCTTGACAGGGGAGAACACTGAAGCTTTCTTT CASSLTGENTEAFF
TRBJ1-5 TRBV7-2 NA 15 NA TGTGCCAGCAGCCCGGGGCAGGGAGGAAATCAGCCCCAGCATTTT CASSPGQGGNQPQHF
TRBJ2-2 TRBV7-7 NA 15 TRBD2 TGTGCCAGCAGCTTAGAAGCGGGGGGCACCGGGGAGCTGTTTTTT CASSLEAGGTGELFF
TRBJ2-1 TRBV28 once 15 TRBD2 TGTGCCAGCAGTTCCTTAGGACTCGGGAGGAATGAGCAGTTCTTC CASSSLGLGRNEQFF
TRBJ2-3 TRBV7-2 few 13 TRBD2 TGTGCCAGCAGTACGGGGGGGCCTGATACGCAGTATTTT CASSTGGPDTQYF
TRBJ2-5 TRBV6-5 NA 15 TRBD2 TGTGCCAGCAGTTACCTAGCGGGAGCCGCCCGGACCCAGTACTTC CASSYLAGAARTQYF
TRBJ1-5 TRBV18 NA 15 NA TGTGCCAGCTCTCCTAACGGGGGTTTCGATCAGCCCCAGCATTTT CASSPNGGFDQPQHF
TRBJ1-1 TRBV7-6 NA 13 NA TGTGCCAGCAGCTCGGGACAGAACACTGAAGCTTTCTTT CASSSGQNTEAFF
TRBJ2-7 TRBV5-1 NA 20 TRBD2 TGCGCCAGCAGCAAGGGGTACTCGGGACTAGCGGGAGGGCTCGGCGACGAGCAGTACTTC CASSKGYSGLAGGLGDEQYF
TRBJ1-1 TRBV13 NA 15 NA TGTGCCAGCAGCTTAGTCCGACTGGGTACCACTGAAGCTTTCTTT CASSLVRLGTTEAFF
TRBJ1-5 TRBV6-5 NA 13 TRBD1 TGTGCCAGCAGGGGACAGGGGAATCAGCCCCAGCATTTT CASRGQGNQPQHF
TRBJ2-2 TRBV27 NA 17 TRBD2 TGTGCCAGCAGTTTATACGGGACTAGCGTCAACACCGGGGAGCTGTTTTTT CASSLYGTSVNTGELFF
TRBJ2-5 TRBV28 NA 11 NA TGTGCCAGCAGTAGCGCGGAGACCCAGTACTTC CASSSAETQYF
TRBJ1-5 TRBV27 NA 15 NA TGTGCCAGCAGTTTGGCAGGGAGGAGCAATCAGCCCCAGCATTTT CASSLAGRSNQPQHF
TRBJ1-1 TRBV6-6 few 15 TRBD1 TGTGCCAGCAGTTGGACTCAGGGGGCGAGCACTGAAGCTTTCTTT CASSWTQGASTEAFF
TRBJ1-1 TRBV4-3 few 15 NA TGCGCCAGCAGCCAAGAGGACTACCGCGACACTGAAGCTTTCTTT CASSQEDYRDTEAFF
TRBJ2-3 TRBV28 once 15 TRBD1 TGTGCCAGCAGCGATGGACAGGACGCGGCAGATACGCAGTATTTT CASSDGQDAADTQYF
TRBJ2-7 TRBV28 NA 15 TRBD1 TGTGCCAGCAGCCCGCCGGGACAGGGGAGGTGGGAGCAGTACTTC CASSPPGQGRWEQYF
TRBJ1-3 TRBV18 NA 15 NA TGTGCCACCACAGGTGAATTACACTCTGGAAACACCATATATTTT CATTGELHSGNTIYF
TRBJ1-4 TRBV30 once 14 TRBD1 TGTGCCTGGAGACCAGGGGGAACTAATGAAAAACTGTTTTTT CAWRPGGTNEKLFF
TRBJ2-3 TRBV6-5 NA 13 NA TGTGCCACCTTAATTAGGGGGACAGATACGCAGTATTTT CATLIRGTDTQYF
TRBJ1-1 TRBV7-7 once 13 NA TGTGCCAGCAGCTTAGATAGGGGCACTGAAGCTTTCTTT CASSLDRGTEAFF
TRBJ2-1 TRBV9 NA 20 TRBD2 TGTGCCAGCAGCGAGGGGGCTAGCGGGAGGGCCAAAAAGTCCTACAATGAGCAGTTCTTC CASSEGASGRAKKSYNEQFF